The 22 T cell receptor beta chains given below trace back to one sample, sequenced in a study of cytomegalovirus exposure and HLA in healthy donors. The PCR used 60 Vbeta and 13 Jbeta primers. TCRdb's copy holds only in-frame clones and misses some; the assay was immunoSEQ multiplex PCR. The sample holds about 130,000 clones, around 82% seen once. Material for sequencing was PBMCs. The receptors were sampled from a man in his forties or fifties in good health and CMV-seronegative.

The CDR3 loop reads CASSDRNTEAFF. For the CDR3, the DNA is TGTGCCAGCAGCGACAGGAACACTGAAGCTTTCTTT. The chain links TRBV5-5 to TRBJ1-1; tentative D call: TRBD1 (5 bases). The CDR3 has 12 residues. CDR1 and CDR2 from the germline V gene are SGHKS and YYEKEE (reference sequence). Trimming shortened V by 4 bases and J by 1 base, and 5 bases separated the two germline ends.

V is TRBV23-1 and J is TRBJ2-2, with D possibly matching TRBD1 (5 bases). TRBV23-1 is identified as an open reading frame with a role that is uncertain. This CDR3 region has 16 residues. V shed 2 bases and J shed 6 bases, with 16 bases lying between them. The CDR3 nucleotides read TGCGCCAGCAGTCAACTCCCCTCCAGGGTGGCCGGGGAGCTGTTTTTT. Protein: CASSQLPSRVAGELFF.

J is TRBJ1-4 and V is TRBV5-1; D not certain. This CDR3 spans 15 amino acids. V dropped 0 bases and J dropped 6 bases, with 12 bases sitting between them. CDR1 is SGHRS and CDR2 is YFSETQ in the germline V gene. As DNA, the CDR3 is TGCGCCAGCAGCTTGGAGCTTCCTTCGGATGAAAAACTGTTTTTT. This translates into CASSLELPSDEKLFF. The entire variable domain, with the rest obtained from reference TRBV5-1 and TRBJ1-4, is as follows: KAGVTQTPRYLIKTRGQQVTLSCSPISGHRSVSWYQQTPGQGLQFLFEYFSETQRNKGNFPGRFSGRQFSNSRSEMNVSTLELGDSALYLCASSLELPSDEKLFFGSGTQLSVL.

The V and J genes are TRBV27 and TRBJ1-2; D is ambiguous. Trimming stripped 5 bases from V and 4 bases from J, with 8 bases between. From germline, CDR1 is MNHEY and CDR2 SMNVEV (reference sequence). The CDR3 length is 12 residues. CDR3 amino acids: CASSNSRYGYTF. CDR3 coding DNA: TGTGCCAGCAGTAACTCACGCTATGGCTACACCTTC.

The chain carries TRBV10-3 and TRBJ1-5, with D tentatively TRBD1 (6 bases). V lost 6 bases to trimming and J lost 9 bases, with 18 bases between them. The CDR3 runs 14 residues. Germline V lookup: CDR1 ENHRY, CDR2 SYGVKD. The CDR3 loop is CAISEGRGGVPQHF. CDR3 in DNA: TGTGCCATCAGCGAGGGAAGAGGGGGAGTGCCCCAGCATTTT.

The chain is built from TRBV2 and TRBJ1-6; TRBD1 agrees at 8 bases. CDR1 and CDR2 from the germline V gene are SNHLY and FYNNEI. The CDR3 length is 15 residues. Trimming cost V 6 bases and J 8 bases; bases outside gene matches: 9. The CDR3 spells CASSEDRVYDSPLHF. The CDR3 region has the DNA TGTGCCAGCAGCGAGGACAGGGTATATGATTCACCCCTCCACTTT.

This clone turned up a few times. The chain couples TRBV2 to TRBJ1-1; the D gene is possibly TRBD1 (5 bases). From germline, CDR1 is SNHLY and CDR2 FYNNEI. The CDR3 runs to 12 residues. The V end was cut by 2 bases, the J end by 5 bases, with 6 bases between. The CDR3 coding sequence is TGTGCCAGCAGTGAACGGGGGACTGAAGCTTTCTTT. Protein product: CASSERGTEAFF.

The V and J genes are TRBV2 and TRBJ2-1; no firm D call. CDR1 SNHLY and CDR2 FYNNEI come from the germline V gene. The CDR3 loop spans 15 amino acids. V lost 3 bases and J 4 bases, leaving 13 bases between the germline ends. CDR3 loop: CASSEGVPLYNEQFF. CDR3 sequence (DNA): TGTGCCAGCAGTGAGGGCGTGCCCCTTTACAATGAGCAGTTCTTC.

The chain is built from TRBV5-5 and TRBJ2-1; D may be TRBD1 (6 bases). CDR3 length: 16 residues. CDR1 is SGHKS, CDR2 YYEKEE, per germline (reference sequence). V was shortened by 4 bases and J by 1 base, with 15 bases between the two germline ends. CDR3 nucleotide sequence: TGTGCCAGCAGCCCGCACAGGGAAGTTTCCTACAATGAGCAGTTCTTC. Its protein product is CASSPHREVSYNEQFF.

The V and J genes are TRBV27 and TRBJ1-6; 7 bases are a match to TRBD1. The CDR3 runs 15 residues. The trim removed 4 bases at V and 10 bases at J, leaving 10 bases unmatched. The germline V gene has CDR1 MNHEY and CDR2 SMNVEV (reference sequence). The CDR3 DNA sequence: TGTGCCAGCAGTTCGGTGGGACAGTCTGGGTCACCCCTCCACTTT. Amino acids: CASSSVGQSGSPLHF.

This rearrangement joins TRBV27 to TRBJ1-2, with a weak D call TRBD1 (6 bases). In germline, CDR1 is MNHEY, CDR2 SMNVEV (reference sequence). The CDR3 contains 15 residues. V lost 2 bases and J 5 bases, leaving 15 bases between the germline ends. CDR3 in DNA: TGTGCCAGCAGTTTAAGTGGGGGCCGCCAGTATGGCTACACCTTC. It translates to CASSLSGGRQYGYTF.

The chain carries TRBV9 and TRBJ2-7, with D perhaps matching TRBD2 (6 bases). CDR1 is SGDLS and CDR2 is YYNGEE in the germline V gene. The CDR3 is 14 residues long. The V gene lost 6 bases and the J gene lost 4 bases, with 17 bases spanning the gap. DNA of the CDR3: TGTGCCAGCACGCCCACTAGCACCGGTTACGAGCAGTACTTC. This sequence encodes CASTPTSTGYEQYF.

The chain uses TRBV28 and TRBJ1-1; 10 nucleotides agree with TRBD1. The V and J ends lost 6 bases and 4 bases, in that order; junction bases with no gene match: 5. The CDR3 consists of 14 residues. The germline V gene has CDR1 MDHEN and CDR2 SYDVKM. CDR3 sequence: CASRTTGGATEAFF. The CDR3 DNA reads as TGTGCCAGCAGAACGACAGGGGGCGCCACTGAAGCTTTCTTT.

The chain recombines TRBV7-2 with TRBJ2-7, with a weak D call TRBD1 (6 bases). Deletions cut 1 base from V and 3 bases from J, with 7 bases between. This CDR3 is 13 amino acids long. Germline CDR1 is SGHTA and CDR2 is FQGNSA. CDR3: CASSLEQGYEQYF. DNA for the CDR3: TGTGCCAGCAGCTTAGAACAGGGCTACGAGCAGTACTTC.

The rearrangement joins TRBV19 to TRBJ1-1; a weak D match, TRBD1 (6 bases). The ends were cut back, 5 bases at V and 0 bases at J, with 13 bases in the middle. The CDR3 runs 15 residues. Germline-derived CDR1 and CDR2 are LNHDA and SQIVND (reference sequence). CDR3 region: CASSLQTGVNTEAFF. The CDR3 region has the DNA TGTGCCAGTAGTCTTCAGACAGGAGTGAACACTGAAGCTTTCTTT. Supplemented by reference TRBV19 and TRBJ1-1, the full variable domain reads DGGITQSPKYLFRKEGQNVTLSCEQNLNHDAMYWYRQDPGQGLRLIYYSQIVNDFQKGDIAEGYSVSREKKESFPLTVTSAQKNPTAFYLCASSLQTGVNTEAFFGQGTRLTVV.

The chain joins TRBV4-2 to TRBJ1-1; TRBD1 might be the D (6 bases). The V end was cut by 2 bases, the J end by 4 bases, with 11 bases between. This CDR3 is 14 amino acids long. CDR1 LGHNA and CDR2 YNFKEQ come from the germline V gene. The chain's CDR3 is CASSQKGGGTEAFF. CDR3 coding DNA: TGTGCCAGCAGCCAAAAGGGGGGGGGCACTGAAGCTTTCTTT.

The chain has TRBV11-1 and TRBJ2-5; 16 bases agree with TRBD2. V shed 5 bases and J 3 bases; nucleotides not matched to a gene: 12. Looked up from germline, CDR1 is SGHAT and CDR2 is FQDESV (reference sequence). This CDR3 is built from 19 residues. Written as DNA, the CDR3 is TGTGCCAGCAGCCCGCGAGGCTTGGGACTAGCGGGGGGGAAAGAGACCCAGTACTTC. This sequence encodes CASSPRGLGLAGGKETQYF.

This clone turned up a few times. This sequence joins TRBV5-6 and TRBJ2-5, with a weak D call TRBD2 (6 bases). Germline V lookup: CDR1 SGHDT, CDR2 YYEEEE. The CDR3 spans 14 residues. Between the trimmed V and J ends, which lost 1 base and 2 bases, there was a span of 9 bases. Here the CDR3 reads CASSLLGGQETQYF. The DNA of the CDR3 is TGTGCCAGCAGCTTGCTGGGGGGTCAAGAGACCCAGTACTTC. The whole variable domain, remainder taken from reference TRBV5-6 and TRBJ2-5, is DAGVTQSPTHLIKTRGQQVTLRCSPKSGHDTVSWYQQALGQGPQFIFQYYEEEERQRGNFPDRFSGHQFPNYSSELNVNALLLGDSALYLCASSLLGGQETQYFGPGTRLLVL.

As DNA, the CDR3 is TGTGCCAGCAGCTTCACCGGGTCTGGAAACACCATATATTTT. Amino acids: CASSFTGSGNTIYF. The chain joins TRBV7-2 to TRBJ1-3; D is undetermined. The length of the CDR3 is 14 residues. V shed 3 bases and J shed 1 base, with 7 bases lying between them. Germline-derived CDR1 and CDR2 are SGHTA and FQGNSA.

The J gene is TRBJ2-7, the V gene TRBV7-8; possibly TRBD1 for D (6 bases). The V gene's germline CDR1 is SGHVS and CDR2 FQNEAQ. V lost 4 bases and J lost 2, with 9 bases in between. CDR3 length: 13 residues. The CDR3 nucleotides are TGTGCCAGCAGCTCAGGGGAAACCTACGAGCAGTACTTC. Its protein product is CASSSGETYEQYF. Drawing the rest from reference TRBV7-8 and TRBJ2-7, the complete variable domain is GAGVSQSPRYKVAKRGQDVALRCDPISGHVSLFWYQQALGQGPEFLTYFQNEAQLDKSGLPSDRFFAERPEGSVSTLKIQRTQQEDSAVYLCASSSGETYEQYFGPGTRLTVT.

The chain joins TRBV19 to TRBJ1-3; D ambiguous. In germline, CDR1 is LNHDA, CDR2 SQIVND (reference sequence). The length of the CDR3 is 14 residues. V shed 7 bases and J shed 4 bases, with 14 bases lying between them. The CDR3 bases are TGTGCCAGTACTCCTGAGGCAGCCGGAAACACCATATATTTT. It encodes CASTPEAAGNTIYF. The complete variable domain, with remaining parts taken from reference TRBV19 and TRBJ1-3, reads DGGITQSPKYLFRKEGQNVTLSCEQNLNHDAMYWYRQDPGQGLRLIYYSQIVNDFQKGDIAEGYSVSREKKESFPLTVTSAQKNPTAFYLCASTPEAAGNTIYFGEGSWLTVV.

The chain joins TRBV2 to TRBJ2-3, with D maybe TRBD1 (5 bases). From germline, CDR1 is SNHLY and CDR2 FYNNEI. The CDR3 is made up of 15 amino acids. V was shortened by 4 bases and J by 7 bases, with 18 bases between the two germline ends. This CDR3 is CASSGGAGAVNTQYF. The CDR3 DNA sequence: TGTGCCAGCAGTGGTGGGGCAGGAGCCGTCAATACGCAGTATTTT.